The clone carrying this T cell receptor (beta chain) was seen a single time. What it recognizes is unknown. Primers: 60 Vbeta forward and 13 Jbeta reverse. Assay used: immunoSEQ multiplex PCR; TCRdb lists only in-frame clones, some missing. The sample includes 120,000 or so clones, 65% to 80% of them seen just once. The CDR3 is 13 residues long. Germline values: CDR1 ENHRY, CDR2 SYGVKD. V dropped 3 bases and J dropped 2 bases, with 7 bases sitting between them. This sample was included in a study of cytomegalovirus exposure and HLA in healthy donors. In the study overall: In an earlier analysis, 95 million to 130 million unique TCR beta sequences were found from 150 million to 200 million T cells. Study results and limitations: Prior analysis indicated that the majority of TCR beta V segments exhibited productivity approximately 87% or approximately 30% of the time. In presence/absence analyses, roughly uniform sequencing depth across donors was assumed.

The sequence came from a man in his sixties in good health and CMV-seropositive. The chain employs TRBV10-3 and TRBJ1-1; D perhaps matches TRBD1 (5 bases). The source material was PBMCs. The CDR3 DNA sequence: TGTGCCATCAGTGAAAGGGGCAACACTGAAGCTTTCTTT. It specifies CAISERGNTEAFF.